This T cell receptor (beta chain) comes out of a study of brain T cells in children with intractable seizures. Indicated time point: blood from clinic visit 5 months post-surgery; TSC patient then seizure free. Sequencing was limited to surgery cases with top T cell transcript signatures in brain tissue. Pre-surgery treatment included at least one anti-epileptic drug. The protocol was immunoSEQ multiplex PCR, while the TCRdb copy is restricted to in-frame clones and leaves out a portion. The table includes hundreds of thousands of clones, over 90% detected once. This CDR3 is 15 amino acids long. Looked up from germline, CDR1 is SGHTA and CDR2 is FQGTGA. Trimming at V came to 4 bases and at J to 6 bases, leaving 8 bases not matched to a gene.

The source material was peripheral blood, sampled approximately 5 months after surgery. V gene TRBV7-3 combines with J gene TRBJ2-1; 8 nucleotides line up with TRBD2. The receptor was isolated from a boy younger than two with tuberous sclerosis and intractable seizures. The CDR3 protein is CASSSGTGGLNEQFF. The CDR3 DNA follows: TGTGCCAGCAGCTCAGGGACGGGGGGGCTCAATGAGCAGTTCTTC.